This T cell receptor beta chain was documented in a study of cytomegalovirus exposure and HLA in healthy donors. PCR employed 60 Vbeta and 13 Jbeta primers. This table comes from immunoSEQ multiplex PCR, and its TCRdb copy is limited to in-frame clones, with some not included. This sample has roughly 140,000 clones, with approximately 80% found just once. Healthy individuals who donated bone marrow served as the donors. This clone was detected a few times. Its target is not known. General study points: In an earlier analysis, most TCR beta V segments were productive about 87% or about 30% of the time. The majority of TCR sequences were rare, yet some public TCRs appeared in many donors.

Germline V gene data show CDR1 as MNHNS and CDR2 as SASEGT. With 8 bases removed from V and 1 base from J, the gap between germline ends came to 5 bases. This CDR3 has 11 residues. The chain combines TRBV6-1 with TRBJ1-1; no definite D call. The sequence came from a male donor in good health and CMV-seronegative. The sample was PBMCs. This chain's CDR3 is CASFGNTEAFF. CDR3 nucleotides: TGTGCCAGCTTCGGGAACACTGAAGCTTTCTTT.